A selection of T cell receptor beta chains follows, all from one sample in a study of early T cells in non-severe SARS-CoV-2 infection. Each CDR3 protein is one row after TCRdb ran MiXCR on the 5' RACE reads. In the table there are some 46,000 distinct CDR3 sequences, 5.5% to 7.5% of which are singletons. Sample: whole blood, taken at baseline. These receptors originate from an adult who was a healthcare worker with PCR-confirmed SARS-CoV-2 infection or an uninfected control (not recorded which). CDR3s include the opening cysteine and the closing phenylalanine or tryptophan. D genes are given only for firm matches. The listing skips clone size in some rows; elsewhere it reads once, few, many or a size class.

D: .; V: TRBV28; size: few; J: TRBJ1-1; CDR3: CASSSVPGTFF; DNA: TGTGCCAGCAGTTCAGTGCCGGGGACTTTCTTT
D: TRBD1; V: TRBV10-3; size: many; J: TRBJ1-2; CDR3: CAITARDRGSTNYGYTF; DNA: TGTGCCATCACCGCTCGGGACAGGGGTTCGACTAACTATGGCTACACCTTC
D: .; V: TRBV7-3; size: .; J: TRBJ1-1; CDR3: CASTTLARAFF; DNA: TGTGCCAGCACGACCCTCGCGCGCGCTTTCTTT
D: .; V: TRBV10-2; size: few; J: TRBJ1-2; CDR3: CASSESSGSAGGGYTF; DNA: TGCGCCAGCAGTGAGTCATCAGGGTCGGCGGGAGGTGGCTACACCTTC
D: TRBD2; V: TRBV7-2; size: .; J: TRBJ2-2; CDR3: CASSLLGGVYPGELFF; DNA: TGTGCCAGCAGCTTATTGGGGGGGGTCTACCCCGGGGAGCTGTTTTTT
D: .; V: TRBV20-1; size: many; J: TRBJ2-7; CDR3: CSARPSGLLEQYF; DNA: TGCAGTGCTAGGCCCAGCGGCCTACTAGAGCAGTACTTC
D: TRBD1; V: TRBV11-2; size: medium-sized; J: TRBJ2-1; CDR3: CASSLDRGNEQFF; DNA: TGTGCCAGCAGCTTAGACAGGGGGAATGAGCAGTTCTTC
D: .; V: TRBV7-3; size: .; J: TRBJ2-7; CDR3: CASSPQAGPSYEQYF; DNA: TGTGCCAGCAGCCCCCAGGCGGGACCCTCCTACGAGCAGTACTTC
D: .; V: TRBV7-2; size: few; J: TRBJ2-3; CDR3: CASSLAGGTDTQYF; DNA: TGTGCCAGCAGCTTAGCGGGGGGCACAGATACGCAGTATTTT
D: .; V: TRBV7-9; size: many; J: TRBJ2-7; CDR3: CASSHPNNLYEQYF; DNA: TGTGCCAGCAGCCACCCAAACAACCTTTACGAGCAGTACTTC
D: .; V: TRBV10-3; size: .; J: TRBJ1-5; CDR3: CAIGQGLSNQPQHF; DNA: TGTGCCATCGGTCAGGGGCTTAGCAATCAGCCCCAGCATTTT
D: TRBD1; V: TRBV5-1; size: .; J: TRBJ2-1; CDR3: CASSWLLGQGANEQFF; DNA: TGCGCCAGCAGCTGGCTTTTGGGACAGGGGGCCAATGAGCAGTTCTTC
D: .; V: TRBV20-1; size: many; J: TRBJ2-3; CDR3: CSARHARSSTDTQYF; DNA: TGCAGTGCTAGACACGCACGTTCTAGCACAGATACGCAGTATTTT
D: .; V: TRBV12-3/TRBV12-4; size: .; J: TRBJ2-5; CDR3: CASSPEAGTQYF; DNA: TGTGCCAGCAGTCCCGAGGCCGGAACCCAGTACTTC
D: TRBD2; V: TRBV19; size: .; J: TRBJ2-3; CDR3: CASSLAADTQYF; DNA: TGTGCCAGTAGTCTAGCGGCAGATACGCAGTATTTT
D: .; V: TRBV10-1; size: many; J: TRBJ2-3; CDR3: CASSDLLTDTQYF; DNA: TGCGCCAGCAGTGATCTCCTAACAGATACGCAGTATTTT
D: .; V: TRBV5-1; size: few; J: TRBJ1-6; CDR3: CASSLSQRNSPLHF; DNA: TGCGCCAGCAGCTTGAGTCAGCGGAATTCACCCCTCCACTTT